Each of the 8 T cell receptor beta chains below was sequenced from the same sample in a study of technical replicates of blood from a handful of donors. Profiling relied on immunoSEQ multiplex PCR, and the TCRdb table lists in-frame clones only, not all of them. The sample records 85,000 to 100,000 clones, approximately 96% being singletons. The material sequenced was T cells isolated from PBMCs. These receptors came from a human donor in good health.

The genes are TRBV6-1 and TRBJ1-2; 8 positions match TRBD1. The CDR3 loop spans 15 amino acids. The V gene end was trimmed by 6 bases and the J gene end by 4 bases; junction bases not matched to a gene: 10. Germline V CDR1 and CDR2: MNHNS, SASEGT. The CDR3 bases are TGTGCCAGCAGAAACCGACAGGGGATGAGCTATGGCTACACCTTC. This sequence encodes CASRNRQGMSYGYTF.

This clone appeared once. The chain has TRBV18 and TRBJ2-7, with D possibly being TRBD2 (6 bases). The CDR3 consists of 14 residues. With 2 bases removed from V and 0 bases from J, the gap between germline ends came to 8 bases. Germline V CDR1 and CDR2: KGHSH, LQKENI. The CDR3 DNA follows: TGTGCCAGCTCACCAATCGGGAGCTCCTACGAGCAGTACTTC. This translates into CASSPIGSSYEQYF.

This clone has more than one count but fewer than ten. The CDR3: CASSFYPGGMNTEAFF. The CDR3 DNA follows: TGTGCCAGCAGCTTTTACCCGGGGGGCATGAACACTGAAGCTTTCTTT. V and J are TRBV13 and TRBJ1-1, with D possibly being TRBD1 (6 bases). The CDR3 contains 16 residues. CDR1 and CDR2 (germline): PRHDT, FYEKMQ (reference sequence). The V and J ends lost 3 bases and 0 bases respectively, with 14 bases between them.

CDR3 in amino acids: CASSLPTTRTGYNEQFF. The CDR3 DNA follows: TGTGCCAGCAGTTTACCTACCACTAGAACGGGATACAATGAGCAGTTCTTC. The chain couples TRBV28 to TRBJ2-1; the D gene is possibly TRBD2 (5 bases). CDR1 is MDHEN and CDR2 is SYDVKM in the germline V gene. The CDR3 spans 17 residues. V lost 2 bases, J lost 4 bases, and 18 bases lay in between.

The sample holds one count of this clone. The chain joins TRBV10-2 to TRBJ2-1; maybe TRBD1 (6 bases). CDR3 size: 12 residues. CDR1 and CDR2 from the germline V gene are WSHSY and SAAADI. The V and J ends lost 2 bases and 12 bases respectively, with 11 bases between them. The CDR3 DNA is TGCGCCAGCAGTGAGCTAGAAGGGGGGCAGTTCTTC. This codes for CASSELEGGQFF.

The chain couples TRBV6-1 to TRBJ1-4, with TRBD1 as a possible D gene (5 bases). Germline CDR1 is MNHNS and CDR2 is SASEGT. CDR3 size: 14 residues. Between the trimmed V and J ends, which lost 1 base and 4 bases, there was a span of 7 bases. CDR3 nucleotide sequence: TGTGCCAGCAGTGAAGGGAGGGGTAATGAAAAACTGTTTTTT. It is translated as CASSEGRGNEKLFF.

This sequence joins TRBV7-9 and TRBJ1-4, with D perhaps TRBD1 (6 bases). The length of the CDR3 is 14 residues. V was clipped by 2 bases and J by 5 bases, with 9 bases between them. Germline V gene lookup returns CDR1 SEHNR and CDR2 FQNEAQ (reference sequence). The CDR3 loop is CASSLKTGNEKLFF. CDR3 nucleotides: TGTGCCAGCAGCTTAAAAACAGGGAATGAAAAACTGTTTTTT.

V usage is TRBV7-9 and J usage is TRBJ1-1; no definite D call. The CDR3 runs to 15 residues. CDR1 and CDR2 (germline): SEHNR, FQNEAQ (reference sequence). Between the trimmed V and J ends, which lost 1 base and 10 bases, there was a span of 19 bases. The DNA of the CDR3 is TGTGCCAGCAGCTTAGTTGAGGTACACTTAGAGGGAGCTTTCTTT. Translation gives CASSLVEVHLEGAFF.